This passage covers 5 T cell receptor beta chains from one sample sequenced in a study of cytotoxic CD8 clonotypes in ibrutinib-treated CLL. Sequencing used immunoSEQ multiplex PCR; TCRdb keeps in-frame clones, though not all of them. The sample lists some 160,000 clones; over 65% were seen once. Sequencing was performed on PBMCs, taken after 12 months of ibrutinib treatment. The receptors were gathered from a human donor with chronic lymphocytic leukemia.

The V call is TRBV7-2, the J call TRBJ1-2, with D perhaps matching TRBD1 (5 bases). CDR3 length: 15 residues. Germline V lookup: CDR1 SGHTA, CDR2 FQGNSA. The ends were cut back, 4 bases at V and 9 bases at J, with 21 bases in the middle. CDR3 sequence (DNA): TGTGCCAGCAGCTCACCCTCCGGGGGACTTTGGAGCTACACCTTC. Protein product: CASSSPSGGLWSYTF.

This clone was seen a single time. The chain recombines TRBV7-8 with TRBJ2-6; 7 bases are a match to TRBD1. The germline V gene has CDR1 SGHVS and CDR2 FQNEAQ. This CDR3 is 17 amino acids long. Unmatched junction bases numbered 5, after V lost 3 bases and J lost 0 bases. CDR3 DNA: TGTGCCAGCAGCTTTCGGACAGGTTACTCTGGGGCCAACGTCCTGACTTTC. Its protein product is CASSFRTGYSGANVLTF. Using reference TRBV7-8 and TRBJ2-6 for the parts outside the CDR3, the full variable domain is GAGVSQSPRYKVAKRGQDVALRCDPISGHVSLFWYQQALGQGPEFLTYFQNEAQLDKSGLPSDRFFAERPEGSVSTLKIQRTQQEDSAVYLCASSFRTGYSGANVLTFGAGSRLTVL.

CDR3 bases: TGTGCCAGCAGCTCGAAGGGCAGACCCTACAATGAGCAGTTCTTC. Amino acids: CASSSKGRPYNEQFF. The chain has TRBV5-6 and TRBJ2-1, with D unresolved. Germline V gene data show CDR1 as SGHDT and CDR2 as YYEEEE. The V end was cut by 3 bases, the J end by 2 bases, with 12 bases between. The CDR3 consists of 15 residues.

The chain has TRBV5-1 and TRBJ2-3; D may be TRBD2 (5 bases). Trimming shortened V by 0 bases and J by 5 bases, and 10 bases separated the two germline ends. The CDR3 is 14 amino acids. Germline CDR1 SGHRS, CDR2 YFSETQ. The CDR3 reads CASSLGELGDTQYF. CDR3 nucleotides: TGCGCCAGCAGCTTGGGGGAGTTAGGAGATACGCAGTATTTT.

This chain connects TRBV9 to TRBJ2-5; 8 bases line up with TRBD2. This CDR3 is 14 amino acids long. Trimming took 3 bases from V and 5 from J; bases not matched to a gene: 6. Germline-derived CDR1 and CDR2 are SGDLS and YYNGEE. The CDR3 loop is CASSGAGEGETQYF. In DNA, the CDR3 is TGTGCCAGCAGCGGAGCGGGGGAGGGGGAGACCCAGTACTTC.